The T cell receptor beta chain under discussion was sequenced for a study of T cell changes during pregnancy in multiple sclerosis. Per the germline V gene, CDR1 is MNHEY and CDR2 is SMNVEV (reference sequence). V trimming: 6 bases; J trimming: 2 bases; junction bases outside the gene matches: 16. The CDR3 runs to 18 residues. Sequencing used immunoSEQ multiplex PCR; TCRdb keeps in-frame clones, though not all of them. The sample contains 18,000 or so clones, 88% of which appear only once. The chain recombines TRBV27 with TRBJ1-3, with TRBD1 matching 7 bases. The origin of this receptor is a female donor in good health, enrolled as a control in a pregnancy study. This sample comprised CD4+ T cells from peripheral blood mononuclear cells, obtained in the first trimester of pregnancy. In DNA, the CDR3 is TGTGCCAGCAGACCAAGCGCAGAGAGGGGGCAGGCTGGAAACACCATATATTTT. This codes for CASRPSAERGQAGNTIYF.